This T cell receptor (beta chain) was documented in a study of blood T cell repertoires in COVID-19. Study summary: Both acute and convalescent COVID-19 samples were obtained from the United States, Italy and Spain. T cells, B-cell-depleted T cells, or PBMCs supplied cDNA or gDNA.

This CDR3 has 15 amino acids. V shed 5 bases, J shed 3 bases, and the junction held 9 bases outside the gene matches. Germline CDR1 MNHEY, CDR2 SVGEGT. Enrollment of patients from Seattle took place during active infection, with longitudinal follow-up. Clones were sequenced by immunoSEQ multiplex PCR, and TCRdb holds only the in-frame ones, with some missing. The table has some 400,000 clones, around 87% seen once. J is TRBJ1-1 and V is TRBV6-2 or TRBV6-3; 7 bases are shared with TRBD1. The receptor's source is a woman aged 25 to 39 with COVID-19, enrolled during active disease. The sample consisted of peripheral blood. CDR3 nucleotides: TGTGCCAGCAGTCCAATTCGACAGGGTGACACTGAAGCTTTCTTT. Translating gives CASSPIRQGDTEAFF.